The clone carrying this TCR beta chain showed up many times. Its antigen is currently unknown. This sample was taken from a study of T cells in Graves' hyperthyroidism and ophthalmopathy. Study-level results: The authors' 13 V-J model separated ophthalmopathy from stable hyperthyroidism. Clonotypes that were expanded in thyroid above 0.001 mostly appeared in blood too.

TCR beta CDR3 regions were amplified from RNA transcripts. With the HTBI primer set, the TCR CDR3 went through a first round of RT-PCR. TCRdb re-derived calls from the multiplex PCR reads in MiXCR, one entry per CDR3 protein. The sample consists of 750,000 to 950,000 distinct CDR3 sequences, over 35% of them appearing once. Over 18 months, lack of ophthalmopathy progression marked Graves' hyperthyroidism as stable. The CDR3 runs to 13 residues. Trimming took off 5 bases at V and 0 bases at J, with 8 bases between the two ends. The germline gives CDR1 SEHNR, CDR2 FQNEAQ (reference sequence). This TCR was recovered from a young man with Graves' hyperthyroidism. The J gene is TRBJ2-7, the V gene TRBV7-9; no clear D gene. Specimen: blood. The CDR3 coding sequence is TGTGCCAGCAGCCCGACACTCTCCTACGAGCAGTACTTC. The encoded protein is CASSPTLSYEQYF.